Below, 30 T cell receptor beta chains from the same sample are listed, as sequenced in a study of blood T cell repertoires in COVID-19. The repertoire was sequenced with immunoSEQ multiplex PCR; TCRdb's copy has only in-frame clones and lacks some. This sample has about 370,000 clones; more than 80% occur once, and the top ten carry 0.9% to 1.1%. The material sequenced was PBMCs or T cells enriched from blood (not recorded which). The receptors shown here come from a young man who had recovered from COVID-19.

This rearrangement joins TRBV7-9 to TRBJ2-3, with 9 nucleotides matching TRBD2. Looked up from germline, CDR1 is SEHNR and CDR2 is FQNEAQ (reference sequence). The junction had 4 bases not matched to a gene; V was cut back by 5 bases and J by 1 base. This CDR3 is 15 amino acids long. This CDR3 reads CASSPGLARTDTQYF. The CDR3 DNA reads TGTGCCAGCAGCCCAGGACTAGCGCGCACAGATACGCAGTATTTT.

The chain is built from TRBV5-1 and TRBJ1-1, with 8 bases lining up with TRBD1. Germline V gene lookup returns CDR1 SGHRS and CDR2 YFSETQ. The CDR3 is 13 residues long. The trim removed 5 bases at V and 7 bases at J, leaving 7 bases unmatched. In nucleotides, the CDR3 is TGCGCCAGCAGACCGGCAGGGGGCGGTGAAGCTTTCTTT. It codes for CASRPAGGGEAFF.

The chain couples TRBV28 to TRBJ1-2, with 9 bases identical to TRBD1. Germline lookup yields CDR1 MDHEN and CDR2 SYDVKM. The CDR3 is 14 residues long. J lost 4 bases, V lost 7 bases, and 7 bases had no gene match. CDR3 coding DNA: TGTGCCAGCACCGAACAGGGGGCGGGCTATGGCTACACCTTC. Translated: CASTEQGAGYGYTF.

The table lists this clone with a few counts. The CDR3 region has the DNA TGTGCCAGCAGCCCTTTCCGGGAGCTGAACACTGAAGCTTTCTTT. Encoded protein: CASSPFRELNTEAFF. The chain is built from TRBV7-2 and TRBJ1-1, with D hard to call. Deletions cut 5 bases from V and 0 bases from J, with 13 bases between. Germline V CDR1 and CDR2: SGHTA, FQGNSA. The CDR3 runs to 15 residues. Based on the CDR3 plus reference TRBV7-2 and TRBJ1-1, the full variable domain is GAGVSQSPSNKVTEKGKDVELRCDPISGHTALYWYRQSLGQGLEFLIYFQGNSAPDKSGLPSDRFSAERTGGSVSTLTIQRTQQEDSAVYLCASSPFRELNTEAFFGQGTRLTVV.

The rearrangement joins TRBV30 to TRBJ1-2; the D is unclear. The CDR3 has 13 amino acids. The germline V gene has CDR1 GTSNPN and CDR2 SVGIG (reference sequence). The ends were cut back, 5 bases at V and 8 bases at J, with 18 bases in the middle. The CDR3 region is CAWEKLGPGGYTF. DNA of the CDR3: TGTGCCTGGGAGAAACTTGGCCCGGGAGGCTACACCTTC.

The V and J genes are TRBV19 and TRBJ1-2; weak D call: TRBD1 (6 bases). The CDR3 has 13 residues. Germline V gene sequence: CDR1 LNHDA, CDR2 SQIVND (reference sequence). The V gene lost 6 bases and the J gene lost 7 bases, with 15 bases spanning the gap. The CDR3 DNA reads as TGTGCCAGTAGCAACAGGGTGAGGGGTGGCTACACCTTC. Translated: CASSNRVRGGYTF.

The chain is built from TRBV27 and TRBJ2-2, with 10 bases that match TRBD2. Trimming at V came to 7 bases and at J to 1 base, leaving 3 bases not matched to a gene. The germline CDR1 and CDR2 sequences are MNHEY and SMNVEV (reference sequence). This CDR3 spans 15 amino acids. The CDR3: CASNLAGENTGELFF. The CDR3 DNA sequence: TGTGCCAGCAATCTAGCGGGGGAGAACACCGGGGAGCTGTTTTTT.

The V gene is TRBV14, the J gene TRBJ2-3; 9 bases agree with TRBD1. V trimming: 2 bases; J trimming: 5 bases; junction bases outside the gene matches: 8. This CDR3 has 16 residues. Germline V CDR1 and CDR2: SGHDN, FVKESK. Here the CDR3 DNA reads TGTGCCAGCAGCCAACTGGGACAGGGAAGAAGAGATACGCAGTATTTT. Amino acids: CASSQLGQGRRDTQYF. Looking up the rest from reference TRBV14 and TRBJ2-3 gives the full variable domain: EAGVTQFPSHSVIEKGQTVTLRCDPISGHDNLYWYRRVMGKEIKFLLHFVKESKQDESGMPNNRFLAERTGGTYSTLKVQPAELEDSGVYFCASSQLGQGRRDTQYFGPGTRLTVL.

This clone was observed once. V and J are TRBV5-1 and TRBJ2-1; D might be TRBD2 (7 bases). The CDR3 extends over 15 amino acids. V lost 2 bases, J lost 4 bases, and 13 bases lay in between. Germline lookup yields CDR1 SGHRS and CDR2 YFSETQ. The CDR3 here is CASSFQGGAYNEQFF. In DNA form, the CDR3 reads TGCGCCAGCAGCTTCCAAGGGGGGGCATACAATGAGCAGTTCTTC.

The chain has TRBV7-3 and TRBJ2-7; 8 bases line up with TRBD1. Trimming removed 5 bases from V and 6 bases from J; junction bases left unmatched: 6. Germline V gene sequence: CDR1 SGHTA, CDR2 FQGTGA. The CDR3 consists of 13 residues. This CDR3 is CASSLGQGFEQYF. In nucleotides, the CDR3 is TGTGCCAGCAGCCTCGGACAGGGTTTCGAGCAGTACTTC. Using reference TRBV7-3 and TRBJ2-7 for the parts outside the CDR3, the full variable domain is GAGVSQTPSNKVTEKGKYVELRCDPISGHTALYWYRQSLGQGPEFLIYFQGTGAADDSGLPNDRFFAVRPEGSVSTLKIQRTERGDSAVYLCASSLGQGFEQYFGPGTRLTVT.

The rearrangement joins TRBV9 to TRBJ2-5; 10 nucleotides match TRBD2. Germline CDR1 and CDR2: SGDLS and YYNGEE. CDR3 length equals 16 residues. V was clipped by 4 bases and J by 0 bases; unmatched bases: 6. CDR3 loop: CASSLSGGHNQETQYF. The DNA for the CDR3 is TGTGCCAGCAGCCTTAGCGGGGGGCACAACCAAGAGACCCAGTACTTC.

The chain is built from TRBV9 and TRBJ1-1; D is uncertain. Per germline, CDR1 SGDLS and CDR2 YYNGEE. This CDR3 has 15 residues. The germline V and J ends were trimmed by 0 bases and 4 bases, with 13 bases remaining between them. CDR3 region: CASSVGGELVTEAFF. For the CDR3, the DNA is TGTGCCAGCAGCGTAGGTGGGGAGCTGGTCACTGAAGCTTTCTTT.

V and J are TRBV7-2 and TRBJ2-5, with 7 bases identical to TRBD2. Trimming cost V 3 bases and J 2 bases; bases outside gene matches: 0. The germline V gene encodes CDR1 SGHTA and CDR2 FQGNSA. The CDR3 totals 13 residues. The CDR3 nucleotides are TGTGCCAGCAGCTTCGGGAGGCAAGAGACCCAGTACTTC. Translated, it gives CASSFGRQETQYF.

CDR3 sequence reads: CASSIPPRANTGELFF. CDR3 coding DNA: TGTGCCAGTAGTATACCCCCACGAGCAAACACCGGGGAGCTGTTTTTT. The chain links TRBV19 to TRBJ2-2; unclear D gene. This CDR3 contains 16 residues. Trimming cost V 2 bases and J 2 bases, with 12 bases left between them. The germline gives CDR1 LNHDA, CDR2 SQIVND (reference sequence).

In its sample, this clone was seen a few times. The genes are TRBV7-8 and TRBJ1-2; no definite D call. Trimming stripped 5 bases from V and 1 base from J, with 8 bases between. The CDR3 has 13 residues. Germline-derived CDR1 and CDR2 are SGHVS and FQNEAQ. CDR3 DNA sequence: TGTGCCAGCAGCCCCGGGATTAACTATGGCTACACCTTC. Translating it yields CASSPGINYGYTF. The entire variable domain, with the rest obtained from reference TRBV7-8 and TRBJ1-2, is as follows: GAGVSQSPRYKVAKRGQDVALRCDPISGHVSLFWYQQALGQGPEFLTYFQNEAQLDKSGLPSDRFFAERPEGSVSTLKIQRTQQEDSAVYLCASSPGINYGYTFGSGTRLTVV.

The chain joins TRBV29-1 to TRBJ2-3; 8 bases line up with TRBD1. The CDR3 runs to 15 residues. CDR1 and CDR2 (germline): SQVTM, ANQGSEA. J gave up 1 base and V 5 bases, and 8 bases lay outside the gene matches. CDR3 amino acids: CSVRLQGAGTDTQYF. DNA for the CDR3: TGCAGCGTTCGGTTGCAGGGGGCCGGCACAGATACGCAGTATTTT.

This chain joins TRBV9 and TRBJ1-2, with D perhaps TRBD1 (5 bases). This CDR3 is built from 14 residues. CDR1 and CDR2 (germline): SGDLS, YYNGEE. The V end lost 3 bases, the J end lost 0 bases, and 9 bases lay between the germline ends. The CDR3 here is CASSDGQTNYGYTF. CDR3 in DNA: TGTGCCAGCAGCGACGGACAAACTAACTATGGCTACACCTTC.

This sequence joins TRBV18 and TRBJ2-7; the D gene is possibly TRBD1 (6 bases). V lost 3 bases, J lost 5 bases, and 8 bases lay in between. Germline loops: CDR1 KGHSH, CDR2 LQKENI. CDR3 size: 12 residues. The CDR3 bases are TGTGCCAGCTCACCGGCAGGGGACGAGCAGTACTTC. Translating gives CASSPAGDEQYF.

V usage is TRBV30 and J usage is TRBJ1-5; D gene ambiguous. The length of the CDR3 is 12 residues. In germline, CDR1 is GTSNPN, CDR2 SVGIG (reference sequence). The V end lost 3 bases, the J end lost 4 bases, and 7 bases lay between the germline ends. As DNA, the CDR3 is TGTGCCTGGAGCGGGGTGAATCAGCCCCAGCATTTT. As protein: CAWSGVNQPQHF.

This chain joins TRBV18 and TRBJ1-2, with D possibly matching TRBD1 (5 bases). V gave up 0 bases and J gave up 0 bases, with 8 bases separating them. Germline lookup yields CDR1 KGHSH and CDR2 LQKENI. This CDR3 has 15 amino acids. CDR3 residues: CASSPPTAPNYGYTF. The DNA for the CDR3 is TGTGCCAGCTCACCACCGACAGCGCCTAACTATGGCTACACCTTC.

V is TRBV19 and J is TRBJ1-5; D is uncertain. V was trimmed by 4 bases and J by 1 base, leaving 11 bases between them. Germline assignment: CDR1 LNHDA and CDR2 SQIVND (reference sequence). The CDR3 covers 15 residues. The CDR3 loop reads CASSSRHLSNQPQHF. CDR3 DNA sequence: TGTGCCAGTAGTAGCCGACACTTAAGCAATCAGCCCCAGCATTTT.

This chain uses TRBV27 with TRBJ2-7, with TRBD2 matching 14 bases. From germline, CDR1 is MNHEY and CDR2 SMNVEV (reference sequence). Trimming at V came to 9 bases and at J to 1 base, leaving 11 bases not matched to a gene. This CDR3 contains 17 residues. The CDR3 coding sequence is TGTGCCAGGGATTGGACTAGCGGGAGGATAAAGTCCTACGAGCAGTACTTC. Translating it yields CARDWTSGRIKSYEQYF.

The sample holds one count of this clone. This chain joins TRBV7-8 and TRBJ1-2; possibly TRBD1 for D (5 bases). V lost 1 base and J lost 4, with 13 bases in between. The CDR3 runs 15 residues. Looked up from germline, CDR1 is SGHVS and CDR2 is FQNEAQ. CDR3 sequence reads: CASSLGTQFIYGYTF. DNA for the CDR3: TGTGCCAGCAGCTTAGGGACACAATTTATCTATGGCTACACCTTC.

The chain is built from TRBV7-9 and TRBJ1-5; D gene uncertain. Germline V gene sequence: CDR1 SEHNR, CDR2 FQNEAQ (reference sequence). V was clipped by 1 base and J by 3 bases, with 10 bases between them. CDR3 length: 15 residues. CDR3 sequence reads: CASSLDLYPNQPQHF. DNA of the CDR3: TGTGCCAGCAGCTTAGACCTCTACCCCAATCAGCCCCAGCATTTT.

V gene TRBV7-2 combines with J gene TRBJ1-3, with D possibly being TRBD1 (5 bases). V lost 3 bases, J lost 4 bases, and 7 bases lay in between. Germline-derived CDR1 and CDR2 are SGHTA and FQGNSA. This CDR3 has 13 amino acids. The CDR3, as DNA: TGTGCCAGCAGCTTTCAGGGCGGAAACACCATATATTTT. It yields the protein CASSFQGGNTIYF.

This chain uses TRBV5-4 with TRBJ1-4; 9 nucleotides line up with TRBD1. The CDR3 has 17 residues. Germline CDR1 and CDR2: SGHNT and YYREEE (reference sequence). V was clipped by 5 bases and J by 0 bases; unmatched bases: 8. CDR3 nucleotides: TGTGCCAGCAGGGAGACGGGACAGGGCCCAACTAATGAAAAACTGTTTTTT. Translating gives CASRETGQGPTNEKLFF.

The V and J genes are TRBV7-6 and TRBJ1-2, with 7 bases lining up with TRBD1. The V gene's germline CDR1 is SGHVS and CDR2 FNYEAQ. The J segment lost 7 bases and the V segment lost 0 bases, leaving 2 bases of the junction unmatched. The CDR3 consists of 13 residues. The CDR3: CASSLAGGGGYTF. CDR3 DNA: TGTGCCAGCAGCTTAGCAGGGGGCGGTGGCTACACCTTC.

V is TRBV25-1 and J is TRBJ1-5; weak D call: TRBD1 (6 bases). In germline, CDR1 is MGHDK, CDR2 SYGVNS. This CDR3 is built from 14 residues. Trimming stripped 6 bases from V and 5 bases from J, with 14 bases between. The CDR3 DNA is TGTGCCAGCAGCGCGGACAGTTCTTATCAGCCCCAGCATTTT. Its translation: CASSADSSYQPQHF. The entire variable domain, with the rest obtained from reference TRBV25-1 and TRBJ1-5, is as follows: EADIYQTPRYLVIGTGKKITLECSQTMGHDKMYWYQQDPGMELHLIHYSYGVNSTEKGDLSSESTVSRIRTEHFPLTLESARPSHTSQYLCASSADSSYQPQHFGDGTRLSIL.

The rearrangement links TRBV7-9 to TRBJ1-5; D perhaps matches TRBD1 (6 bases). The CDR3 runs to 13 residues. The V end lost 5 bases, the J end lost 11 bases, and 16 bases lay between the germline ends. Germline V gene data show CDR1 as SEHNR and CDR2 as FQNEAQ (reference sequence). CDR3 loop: CASSGRPGAAQHF. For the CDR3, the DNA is TGTGCCAGCAGCGGTCGACCAGGGGCGGCCCAGCATTTT. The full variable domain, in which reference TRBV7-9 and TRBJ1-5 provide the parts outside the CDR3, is DTGVSQNPRHKITKRGQNVTFRCDPISEHNRLYWYRQTLGQGPEFLTYFQNEAQLEKSRLLSDRFSAERPKGSFSTLEIQRTEQGDSAMYLCASSGRPGAAQHFGDGTRLSIL.

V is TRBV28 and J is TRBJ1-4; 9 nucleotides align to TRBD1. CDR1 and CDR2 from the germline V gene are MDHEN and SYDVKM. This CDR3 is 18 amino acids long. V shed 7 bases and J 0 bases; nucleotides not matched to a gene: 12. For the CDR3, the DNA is TGTGCCAGCAACTCTCCCGGGACAGGGACGGCAACTAATGAAAAACTGTTTTTT. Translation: CASNSPGTGTATNEKLFF.